The 16 T cell receptor beta chains reported below all come from one sample, sequenced in a study of vaccination and CD4 T cells after COVID-19. The treatment was: approximately 9-day PBMC culture with coronavirus spike peptide pools or control peptides (ViraFEST assay). With the Oncomine TCR Beta short-read assay, DNA from cultured CD4+ T cells was sequenced. Each CDR3 protein is one row after TCRdb ran MiXCR on the PCR reads. The sample contains 20,000 or so distinct CDR3 sequences, roughly 46% of which appear only once. No antigen is known for these receptors. Sample: CD4+ T cells from blood, cultured in vitro, taken before SARS-CoV-2 vaccination. The receptors stem from a human donor who had recovered from COVID-19.

This chain links TRBV5-1 with TRBJ2-7; possible D gene TRBD1, 5 bases. The CDR3 runs 14 residues. The germline V gene encodes CDR1 SGHRS and CDR2 YFSETQ. With 6 bases removed from V and 4 bases from J, the gap between germline ends came to 17 bases. The CDR3 sequence: CASTIDRGPYEQYF. In nucleotides, the CDR3 is TGCGCCAGCACCATAGACAGAGGTCCTTACGAGCAGTACTTC.

This clonotype was observed a handful of times. This rearrangement joins TRBV20-1 to TRBJ2-5; D may match TRBD1 or TRBD2 (5 bases each). The CDR3 has 15 amino acids. Per the germline V gene, CDR1 is DFQATT and CDR2 is SNEGSKA (reference sequence). V lost 1 base, J lost 3 bases, and 15 bases lay in between. This chain's CDR3 is CSARAPGGPEETQYF. The CDR3 nucleotides read TGCAGTGCTAGAGCCCCTGGGGGTCCGGAAGAGACCCAGTACTTC.

This chain links TRBV18 with TRBJ1-1; weak D call: TRBD1 (5 bases). The V end was cut by 1 base, the J end by 5 bases, with 14 bases between. The CDR3 loop spans 15 amino acids. Germline CDR1 is KGHSH and CDR2 is LQKENI. The CDR3 sequence: CASSPLGQGRTEAFF. The CDR3 bases are TGTGCCAGCTCACCACTAGGGCAGGGAAGGACTGAAGCTTTCTTT.

This clonotype showed up just a few times. The chain has TRBV20-1 and TRBJ1-2, with 9 nucleotides matching TRBD1. J lost 6 bases, V lost 6 bases, and 8 bases had no gene match. The CDR3 contains 13 residues. The V gene's germline CDR1 is DFQATT and CDR2 SNEGSKA (reference sequence). This CDR3 is CSARTTGGDGYTF. Written as DNA, the CDR3 is TGCAGTGCCCGAACGACAGGGGGAGATGGCTACACCTTC.

The rearrangement links TRBV6-5 to TRBJ2-2, with 9 bases fitting TRBD2. The CDR3 is 21 amino acids. Germline V gives CDR1 MNHEY, CDR2 SVGAGI. Losses at the gene ends were 2 bases for V and 4 bases for J; bases not matched to a gene: 20. The chain's CDR3 is CASSYPELTGRRGGSTGELFF. In DNA, the CDR3 is TGTGCCAGCAGTTACCCTGAATTAACCGGTAGGCGGGGGGGGAGCACCGGGGAGCTGTTTTTT.

The chain employs TRBV6-2 or TRBV6-3 and TRBJ2-1; D ambiguous. This CDR3 spans 15 amino acids. The V end lost 0 bases, the J end lost 0 bases, and 6 bases lay between the germline ends. The germline gives CDR1 MNHEY, CDR2 SVGEGT. Written as DNA, the CDR3 is TGTGCCAGCAGTTACTCATCGAGCTCCTACAATGAGCAGTTCTTC. Residues: CASSYSSSSYNEQFF.

CDR3 loop: CASSLADLGPGIQYF. The CDR3 DNA follows: TGTGCCAGCAGCTTAGCTGATTTGGGGCCCGGCATTCAGTACTTC. The chain uses TRBV7-2 and TRBJ2-4; D is perhaps TRBD1 (5 bases). CDR3 length: 15 amino acids. The germline gives CDR1 SGHTA, CDR2 FQGNSA. Trimming cost V 0 bases and J 9 bases, with 15 bases left between them.

This clonotype was observed a handful of times. CDR3 region: CASSSGTSWPDTQYF. In DNA form, the CDR3 reads TGTGCCAGCAGCTCCGGGACTAGCTGGCCAGATACGCAGTATTTT. The chain carries TRBV6-2 or TRBV6-3 and TRBJ2-3, with 9 bases aligning to TRBD2. The CDR3 has 15 amino acids. Per germline, CDR1 MNHEY and CDR2 SVGEGT. V lost 6 bases to trimming and J lost 4 bases; unmatched junction nucleotides: 8.

This clonotype was found a few times. This sequence joins TRBV7-2 and TRBJ1-2; 8 nucleotides agree with TRBD1. The CDR3 is 12 residues long. Germline lookup yields CDR1 SGHTA and CDR2 FQGNSA. The ends lost 6 bases at V and 7 bases at J; junction bases unmatched: 4. The CDR3 spells CASSQDRAGYTF. The CDR3 DNA follows: TGTGCCAGCAGTCAGGACAGGGCTGGCTACACCTTC.

The chain joins TRBV20-1 to TRBJ2-7; 12 bases match TRBD2. This CDR3 is built from 16 residues. Looked up from germline, CDR1 is DFQATT and CDR2 is SNEGSKA (reference sequence). The trim removed 3 bases at V and 4 bases at J, leaving 10 bases unmatched. In DNA, the CDR3 is TGCAGTGCTAGCGCTAGCGGGGGGGCCTTCGGATACGAGCAGTACTTC. Its translation: CSASASGGAFGYEQYF.

V is TRBV24-1 and J is TRBJ2-3, with 8 positions matching TRBD2. Germline CDR1 reads KGHDR; CDR2 reads SFDVKD. V trimming: 5 bases; J trimming: 4 bases; junction bases outside the gene matches: 7. This CDR3 contains 15 residues. DNA of the CDR3: TGTGCCACCAGTGGGAGCGGGAGTTGGTCAGATACGCAGTATTTT. Translating gives CATSGSGSWSDTQYF.

This clonotype was seen a few times. CDR3 sequence reads: CASSLGSQETQYF. The CDR3 DNA is TGTGCCAGCAGCTTAGGTTCCCAAGAGACCCAGTACTTC. The rearrangement uses TRBV7-3 and TRBJ2-5; unclear D gene. The V gene's germline CDR1 is SGHTA and CDR2 FQGTGA. V lost 2 bases and J lost 1, with 5 bases in between. The CDR3 is made up of 13 amino acids.

The rearrangement uses TRBV5-1 and TRBJ2-7; D is unresolved. This CDR3 has 11 residues. Trimming removed 0 bases at V and 7 bases at J, with 5 bases between. Germline values: CDR1 SGHRS, CDR2 YFSETQ. The CDR3 sequence: CASSLEAEQYF. The CDR3 DNA reads TGCGCCAGCAGCTTGGAGGCAGAGCAGTACTTC.

The sample holds a few counts of this clonotype. J is TRBJ1-2 and V is TRBV20-1; 12 nucleotides line up with TRBD1. The germline V gene has CDR1 DFQATT and CDR2 SNEGSKA (reference sequence). The CDR3 is 13 amino acids. Trimming at V came to 3 bases and at J to 14 bases, leaving 10 bases not matched to a gene. CDR3 region: CSASLPGQGAVTF. CDR3 DNA: TGCAGTGCTAGTTTACCGGGACAGGGGGCTGTGACCTTC.

This clonotype turned up a few times. The chain employs TRBV5-4 and TRBJ1-1; tentatively, D is TRBD1 (6 bases). This CDR3 has 17 residues. Trimming left V 3 bases short and J 4 bases short, with 22 bases between. Germline V gene sequence: CDR1 SGHNT, CDR2 YYREEE (reference sequence). CDR3 sequence reads: CASSSPEQGVRVTEAFF. In DNA, the CDR3 is TGTGCCAGCAGCTCGCCGGAACAGGGCGTCAGGGTCACTGAAGCTTTCTTT.

This clonotype has just a few counts. Here the CDR3 reads CASSSPAGGQETQYF. The CDR3 DNA reads TGTGCCAGCAGCTCTCCAGCGGGAGGACAAGAGACCCAGTACTTC. J is TRBJ2-5 and V is TRBV7-2; 9 nucleotides align to TRBD2. The CDR3 extends over 15 amino acids. V was clipped by 4 bases and J by 2 bases; unmatched bases: 5. Germline loops: CDR1 SGHTA, CDR2 FQGNSA.